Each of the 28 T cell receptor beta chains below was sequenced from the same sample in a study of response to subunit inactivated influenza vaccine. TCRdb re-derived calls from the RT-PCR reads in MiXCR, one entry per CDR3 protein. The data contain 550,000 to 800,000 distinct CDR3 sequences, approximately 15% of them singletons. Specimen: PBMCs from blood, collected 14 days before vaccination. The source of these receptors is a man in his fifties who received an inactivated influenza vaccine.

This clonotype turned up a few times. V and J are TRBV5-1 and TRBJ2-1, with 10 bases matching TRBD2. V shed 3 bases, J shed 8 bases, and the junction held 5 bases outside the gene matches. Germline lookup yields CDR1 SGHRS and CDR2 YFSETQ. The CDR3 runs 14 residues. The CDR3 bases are TGCGCCAGCAGCTCGATAGCGGGAGGCGATGAGCAGTTCTTC. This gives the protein CASSSIAGGDEQFF.

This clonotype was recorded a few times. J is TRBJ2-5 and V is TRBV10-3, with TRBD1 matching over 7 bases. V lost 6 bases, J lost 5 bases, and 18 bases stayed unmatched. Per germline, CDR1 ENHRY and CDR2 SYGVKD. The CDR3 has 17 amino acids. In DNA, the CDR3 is TGTGCCATCAGCGTACTACAGGGGTTTGGGTCAGGGGAGACCCAGTACTTC. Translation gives CAISVLQGFGSGETQYF.

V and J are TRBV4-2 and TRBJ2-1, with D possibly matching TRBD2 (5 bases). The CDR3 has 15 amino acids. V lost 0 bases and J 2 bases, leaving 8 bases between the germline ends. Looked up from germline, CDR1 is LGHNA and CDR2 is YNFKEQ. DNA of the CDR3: TGTGCCAGCAGCCAAGATGGACTTACCTACAATGAGCAGTTCTTC. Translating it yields CASSQDGLTYNEQFF.

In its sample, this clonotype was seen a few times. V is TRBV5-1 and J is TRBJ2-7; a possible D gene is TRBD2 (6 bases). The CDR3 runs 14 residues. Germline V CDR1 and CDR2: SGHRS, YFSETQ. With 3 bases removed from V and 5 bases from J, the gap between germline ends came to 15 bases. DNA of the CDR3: TGCGCCAGCAGCTCCAGGGCTAGGGAGGACGAGCAGTACTTC. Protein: CASSSRAREDEQYF.

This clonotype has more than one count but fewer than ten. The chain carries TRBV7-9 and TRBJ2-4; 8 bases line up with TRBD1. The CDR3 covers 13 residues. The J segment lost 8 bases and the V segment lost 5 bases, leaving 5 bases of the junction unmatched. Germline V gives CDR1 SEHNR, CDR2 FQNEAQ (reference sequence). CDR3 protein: CASSQGALDIQYF. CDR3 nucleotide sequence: TGTGCCAGCAGCCAGGGGGCTTTAGACATTCAGTACTTC.

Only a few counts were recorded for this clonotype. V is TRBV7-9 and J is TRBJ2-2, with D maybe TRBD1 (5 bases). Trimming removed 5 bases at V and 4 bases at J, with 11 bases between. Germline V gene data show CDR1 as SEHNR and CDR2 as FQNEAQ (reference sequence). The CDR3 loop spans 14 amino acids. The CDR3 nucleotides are TGTGCCAGCAGCCAGCTAAGGGGCACCGGGGAGCTGTTTTTT. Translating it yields CASSQLRGTGELFF.

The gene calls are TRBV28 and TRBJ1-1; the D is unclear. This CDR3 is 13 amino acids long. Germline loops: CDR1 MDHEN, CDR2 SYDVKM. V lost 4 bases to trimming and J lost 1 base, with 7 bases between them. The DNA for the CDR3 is TGTGCCAGCAGTTCGGCAAGGAACACTGAAGCTTTCTTT. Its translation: CASSSARNTEAFF.

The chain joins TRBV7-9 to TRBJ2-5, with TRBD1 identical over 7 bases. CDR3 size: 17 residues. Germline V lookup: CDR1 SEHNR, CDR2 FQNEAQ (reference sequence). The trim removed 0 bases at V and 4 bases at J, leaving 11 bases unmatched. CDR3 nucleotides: TGTGCCAGCAGCTTAGCTGGTTGGACAGGAGAGGGAGAGACCCAGTACTTC. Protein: CASSLAGWTGEGETQYF.

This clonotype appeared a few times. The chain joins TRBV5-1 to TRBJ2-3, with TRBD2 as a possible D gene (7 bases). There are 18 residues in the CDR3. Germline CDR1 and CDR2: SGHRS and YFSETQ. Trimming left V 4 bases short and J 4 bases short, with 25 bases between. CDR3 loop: CASSHHPGEGVGADTQYF. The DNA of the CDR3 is TGCGCCAGCAGCCATCACCCCGGGGAGGGGGTAGGTGCAGATACGCAGTATTTT. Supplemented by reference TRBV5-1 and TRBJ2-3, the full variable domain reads KAGVTQTPRYLIKTRGQQVTLSCSPISGHRSVSWYQQTPGQGLQFLFEYFSETQRNKGNFPGRFSGRQFSNSRSEMNVSTLELGDSALYLCASSHHPGEGVGADTQYFGPGTRLTVL.

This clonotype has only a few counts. For the CDR3, the DNA is TGTGCCAGCAGCCCTCAATCCCTGTCCGGGGCCCAGCATTTT. It codes for CASSPQSLSGAQHF. V gene TRBV7-2 combines with J gene TRBJ1-5; D remains ambiguous. The CDR3 is 14 amino acids. Trimming cost V 5 bases and J 11 bases, with 19 bases left between them. Germline lookup yields CDR1 SGHTA and CDR2 FQGNSA.

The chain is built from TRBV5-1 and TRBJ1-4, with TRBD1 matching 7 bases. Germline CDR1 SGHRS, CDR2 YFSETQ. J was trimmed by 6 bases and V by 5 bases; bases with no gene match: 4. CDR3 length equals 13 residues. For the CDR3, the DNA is TGCGCCAGCAGACAGGGGTCCGATGAAAAACTGTTTTTT. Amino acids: CASRQGSDEKLFF.

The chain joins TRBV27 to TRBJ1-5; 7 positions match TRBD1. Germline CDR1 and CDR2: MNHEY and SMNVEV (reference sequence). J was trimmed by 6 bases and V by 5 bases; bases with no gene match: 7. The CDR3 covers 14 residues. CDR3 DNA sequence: TGTGCCAGCAGTCGAGAATACAGGGGTCAGCCCCAGCATTTT. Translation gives CASSREYRGQPQHF.

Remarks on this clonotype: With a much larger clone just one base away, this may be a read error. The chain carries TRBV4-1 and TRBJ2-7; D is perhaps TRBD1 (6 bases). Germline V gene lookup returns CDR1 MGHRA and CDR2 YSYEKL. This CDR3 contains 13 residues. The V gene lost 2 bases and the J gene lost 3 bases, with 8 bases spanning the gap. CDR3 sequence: CASSQTGNYEQYF. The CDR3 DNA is TGCGCCAGCAGCCAAACAGGGAACTACGAGCAGTACTTC.

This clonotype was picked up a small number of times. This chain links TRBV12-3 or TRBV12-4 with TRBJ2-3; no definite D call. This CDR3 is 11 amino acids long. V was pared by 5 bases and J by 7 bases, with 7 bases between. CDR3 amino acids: CASSSLHTQYF. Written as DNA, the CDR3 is TGTGCCAGCAGTAGCTTACATACGCAGTATTTT.

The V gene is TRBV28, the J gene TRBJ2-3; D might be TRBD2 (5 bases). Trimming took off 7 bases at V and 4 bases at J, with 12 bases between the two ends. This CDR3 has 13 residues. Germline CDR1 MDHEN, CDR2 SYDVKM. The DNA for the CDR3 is TGTGCCAGCAATAACATCGGGGCAGATACGCAGTATTTT. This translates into CASNNIGADTQYF.

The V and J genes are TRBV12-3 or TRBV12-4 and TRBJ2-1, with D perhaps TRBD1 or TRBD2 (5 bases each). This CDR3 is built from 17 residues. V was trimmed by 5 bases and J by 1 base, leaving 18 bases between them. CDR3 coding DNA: TGTGCCAGCAGTCACGGCGTGAGGGGAAGATCCTACAATGAGCAGTTCTTC. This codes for CASSHGVRGRSYNEQFF.

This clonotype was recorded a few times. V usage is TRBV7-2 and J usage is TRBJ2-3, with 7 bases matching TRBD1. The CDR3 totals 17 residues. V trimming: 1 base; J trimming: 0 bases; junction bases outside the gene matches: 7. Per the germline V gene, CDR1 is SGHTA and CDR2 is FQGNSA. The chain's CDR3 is CASSLGQGRASTDTQYF. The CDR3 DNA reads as TGTGCCAGCAGCTTAGGACAGGGACGGGCTAGCACAGATACGCAGTATTTT.

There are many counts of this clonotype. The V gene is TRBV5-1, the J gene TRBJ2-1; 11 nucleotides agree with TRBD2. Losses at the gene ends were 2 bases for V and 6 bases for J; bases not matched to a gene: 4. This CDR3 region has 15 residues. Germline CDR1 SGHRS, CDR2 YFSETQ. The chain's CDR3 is CASSFSGGAVNEQFF. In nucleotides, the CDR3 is TGCGCCAGCAGCTTTAGCGGGGGGGCGGTCAATGAGCAGTTCTTC.

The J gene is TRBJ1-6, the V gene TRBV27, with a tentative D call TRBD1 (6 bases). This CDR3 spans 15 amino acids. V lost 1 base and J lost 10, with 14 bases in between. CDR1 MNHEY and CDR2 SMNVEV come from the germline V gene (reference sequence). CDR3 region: CASSLYLTGSSPLHF. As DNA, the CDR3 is TGTGCCAGCAGTTTATATCTTACAGGGAGCTCACCCCTCCACTTT.

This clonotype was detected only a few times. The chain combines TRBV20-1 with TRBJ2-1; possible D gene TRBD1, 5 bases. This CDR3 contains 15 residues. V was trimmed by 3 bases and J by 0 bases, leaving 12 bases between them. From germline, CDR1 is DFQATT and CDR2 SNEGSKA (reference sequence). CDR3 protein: CSARGRSVSYNEQFF. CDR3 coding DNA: TGCAGTGCTAGGGGGCGGAGCGTCTCCTACAATGAGCAGTTCTTC.

The CDR3 region has the DNA TGTGCCAGCAGTGATTTTCGGCTCCTGGTGGCAGAGGCCTACGAGCAGTACTTC. The encoded protein is CASSDFRLLVAEAYEQYF. This rearrangement joins TRBV2 to TRBJ2-7; D is undetermined. V shed 3 bases and J shed 2 bases, with 23 bases lying between them. There are 18 residues in the CDR3. In germline, CDR1 is SNHLY, CDR2 FYNNEI.

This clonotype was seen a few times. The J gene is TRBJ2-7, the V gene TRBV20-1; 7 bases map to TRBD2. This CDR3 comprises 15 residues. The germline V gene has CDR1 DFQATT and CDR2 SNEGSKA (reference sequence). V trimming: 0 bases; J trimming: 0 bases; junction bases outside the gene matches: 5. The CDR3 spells CSARDRRGDSYEQYF. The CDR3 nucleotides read TGCAGTGCTAGAGATCGACGGGGGGACTCCTACGAGCAGTACTTC.

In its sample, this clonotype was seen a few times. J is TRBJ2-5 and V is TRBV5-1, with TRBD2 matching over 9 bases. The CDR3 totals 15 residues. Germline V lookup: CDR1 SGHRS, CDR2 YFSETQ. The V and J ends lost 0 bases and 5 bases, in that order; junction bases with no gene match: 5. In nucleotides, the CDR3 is TGCGCCAGCAGCTTGGTCAGCGGGGGGTATGAGACCCAGTACTTC. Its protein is CASSLVSGGYETQYF.

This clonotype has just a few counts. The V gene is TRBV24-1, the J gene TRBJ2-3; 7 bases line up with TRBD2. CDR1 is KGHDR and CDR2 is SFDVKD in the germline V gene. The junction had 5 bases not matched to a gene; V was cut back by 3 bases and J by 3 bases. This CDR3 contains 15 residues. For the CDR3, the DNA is TGTGCCACCAGTGATCCGACTAGCCGAACAGATACGCAGTATTTT. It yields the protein CATSDPTSRTDTQYF.

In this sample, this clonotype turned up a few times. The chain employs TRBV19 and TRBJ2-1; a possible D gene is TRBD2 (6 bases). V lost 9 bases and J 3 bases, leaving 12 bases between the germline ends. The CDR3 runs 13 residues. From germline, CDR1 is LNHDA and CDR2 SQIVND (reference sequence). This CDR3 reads CASAGRRYNEQFF. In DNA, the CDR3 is TGTGCCAGCGCAGGGAGGCGCTACAATGAGCAGTTCTTC.

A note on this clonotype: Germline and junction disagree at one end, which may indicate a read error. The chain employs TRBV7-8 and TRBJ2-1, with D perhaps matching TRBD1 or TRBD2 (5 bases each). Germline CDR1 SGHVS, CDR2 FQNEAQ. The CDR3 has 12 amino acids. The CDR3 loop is CASSLAGAPGLF. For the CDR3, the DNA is TGTGCCAGCAGCTTAGCGGGTGCCCCGGGACTCTTC.

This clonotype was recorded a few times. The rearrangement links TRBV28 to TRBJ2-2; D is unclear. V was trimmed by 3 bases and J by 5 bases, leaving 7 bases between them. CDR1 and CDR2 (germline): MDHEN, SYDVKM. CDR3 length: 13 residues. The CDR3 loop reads CASSFSTTGELFF. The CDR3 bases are TGTGCCAGCAGTTTTTCCACGACCGGGGAGCTGTTTTTT.

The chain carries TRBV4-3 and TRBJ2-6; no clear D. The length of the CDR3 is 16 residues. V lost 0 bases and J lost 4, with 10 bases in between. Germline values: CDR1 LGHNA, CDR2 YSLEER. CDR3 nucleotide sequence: TGCGCCAGCAGCCAAGAAAGGGTAAGAGGGGCCAACGTCCTGACTTTC. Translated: CASSQERVRGANVLTF.